The sequence of this T cell receptor (beta chain) was determined in a study of cytomegalovirus exposure and HLA in healthy donors. The length of the CDR3 is 13 residues. Germline CDR1 SGHTA, CDR2 FQGNSA. V lost 2 bases and J lost 10, with 12 bases in between. PCR involved 60 Vbeta and 13 Jbeta primers. Using immunoSEQ multiplex PCR, the repertoire was profiled, and TCRdb retains in-frame clones only, with some absent. This sample has about 130,000 clones, with approximately 79% found just once. The receptor was isolated from a man between 18 and 29 years old in good health and CMV-seropositive. This chain uses TRBV7-2 with TRBJ1-5; the D gene is possibly TRBD1 (5 bases). The sequencing sample was made of PBMCs. CDR3 nucleotide sequence: TGTGCCAGCAGCTTATCCAGGGATAAACCCCAGCATTTT. Residues: CASSLSRDKPQHF.